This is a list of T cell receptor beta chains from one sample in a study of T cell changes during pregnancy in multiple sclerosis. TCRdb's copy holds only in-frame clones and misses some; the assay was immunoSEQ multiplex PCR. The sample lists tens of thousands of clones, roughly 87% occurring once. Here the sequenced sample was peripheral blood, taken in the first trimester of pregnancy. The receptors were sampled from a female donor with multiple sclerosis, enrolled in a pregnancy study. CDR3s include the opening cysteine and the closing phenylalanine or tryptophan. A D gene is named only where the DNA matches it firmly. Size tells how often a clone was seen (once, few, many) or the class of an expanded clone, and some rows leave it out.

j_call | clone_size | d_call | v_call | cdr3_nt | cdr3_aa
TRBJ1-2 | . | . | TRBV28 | TGTGCCAGCAGTTCCGGAGGCACCTATGGCTACACCTTC | CASSSGGTYGYTF
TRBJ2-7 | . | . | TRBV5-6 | TGTGCCAGCAGCTTGGTCTCCTATCGGTCCTACGAGCAGTACTTC | CASSLVSYRSYEQYF
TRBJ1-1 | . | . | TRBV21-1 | TGTGCCAGCAGCAAAGGGGGGACAGGGATGTACACTGAAGCTTTCTTT | CASSKGGTGMYTEAFF
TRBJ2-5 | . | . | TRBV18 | TGTGCCAGCTCACCACAGAGAGACAGGCAAGAGACCCAGTACTTC | CASSPQRDRQETQYF
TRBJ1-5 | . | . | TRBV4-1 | TGCGCCAGCAGCCAAGATGACATCTTTTCGGGGGTAAATCAGCCCCAGCATTTT | CASSQDDIFSGVNQPQHF
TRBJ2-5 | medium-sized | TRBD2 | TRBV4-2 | TGTGCCAGCAGCCAAGATCCAGGGACTAGCGGTTTTCAAGAGACCCAGTACTTC | CASSQDPGTSGFQETQYF
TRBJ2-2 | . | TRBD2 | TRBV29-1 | TGCAGCGTTGGAGGACTAGCGGGAAACACCGGGGAGCTGTTTTTT | CSVGGLAGNTGELFF
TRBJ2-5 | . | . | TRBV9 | TGTGCCAGCAGCGTAGGTGGAGCCCAAGAGACCCAGTACTTC | CASSVGGAQETQYF
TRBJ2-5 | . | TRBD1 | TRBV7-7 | TGTGCTAGCAGTTCTCCCCCGGGACAGAACCAATTAGTACCCCAGTACTTC | CASSSPPGQNQLVPQYF
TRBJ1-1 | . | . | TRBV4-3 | TGCGCCAGCAGCCTAAGACAGACCACTGAAGCTTTCTTT | CASSLRQTTEAFF
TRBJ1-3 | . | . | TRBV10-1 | TGCGCCAGCAGTGCATCTGGAAACACCATATATTTT | CASSASGNTIYF
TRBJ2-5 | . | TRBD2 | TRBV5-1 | TGCGCCAGCAGCGCGGGACTAGCGGGAGTTGAGACCCAGTACTTC | CASSAGLAGVETQYF
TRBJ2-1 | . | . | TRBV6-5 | TGTGCCAGCAGTTACTCAAGCGGGTTCGAGCAGTTCTTC | CASSYSSGFEQFF
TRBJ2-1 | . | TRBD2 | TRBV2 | TGTGCCAGAGGACTAGCGGGGTACAATGAGCAGTTCTTC | CARGLAGYNEQFF
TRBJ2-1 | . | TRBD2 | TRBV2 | TGTGCCAGCAGTGAAGGACTAGCGGGATACAATGAGCAGTTCTTC | CASSEGLAGYNEQFF
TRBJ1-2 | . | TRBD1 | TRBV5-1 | TGCGCCAGCAGCTTGGCGGGGGACAGGGGAGTTGGCTACACCTTC | CASSLAGDRGVGYTF
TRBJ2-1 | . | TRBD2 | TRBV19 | TGTGCCAGTAGTATAAAGACTAGCGGGAGTATCAATGAGCAGTTCTTC | CASSIKTSGSINEQFF
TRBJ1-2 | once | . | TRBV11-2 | TGTGCCAGCAGCTTAGACCAGGGGTCCTATGGCTACACCTTC | CASSLDQGSYGYTF
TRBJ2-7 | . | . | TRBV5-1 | TGCGCCAGCAGCTTGGGAGGCAGATATACTTTAACCTACGAGCAGTACTTC | CASSLGGRYTLTYEQYF
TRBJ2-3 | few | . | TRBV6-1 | TGTGCCAGCAGTGAAGTAAGCGGGAGCACAGATACGCAGTATTTT | CASSEVSGSTDTQYF
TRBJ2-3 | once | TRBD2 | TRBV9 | TGTGCCAGCACCGTCGGGACTAGCGGGAGTGATACGCAGTATTTT | CASTVGTSGSDTQYF
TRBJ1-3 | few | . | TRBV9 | TGTGCCAGCAGCCTAAGAGGGAGCCGGGTGGTAGACACCATATATTTT | CASSLRGSRVVDTIYF
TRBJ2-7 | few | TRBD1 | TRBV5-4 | TGTGCCAGCAGCTTGGCCGCGGACAGGGGGCTGAGCTCCTACGAGCAGTACTTC | CASSLAADRGLSSYEQYF
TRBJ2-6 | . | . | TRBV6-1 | TGTGCCAGCACCAGATCCTCTGGGGCCAACGTCCTGACTTTC | CASTRSSGANVLTF
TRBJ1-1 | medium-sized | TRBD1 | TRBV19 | TGTGCCAGTAAGTGGGGCAGGGGGTACACTGAAGCTTTCTTT | CASKWGRGYTEAFF
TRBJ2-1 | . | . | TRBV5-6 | TGTGCCAGCAGCTTGAGCTCAACTTCGAATGAGCAGTTCTTC | CASSLSSTSNEQFF
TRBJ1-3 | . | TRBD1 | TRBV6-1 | TGTGCCAGCAGTGAAAGGACAGGGTGGAACACCATATATTTT | CASSERTGWNTIYF
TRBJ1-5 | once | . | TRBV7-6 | TGTGCCAGCAGCCCACCGTCGCTGATATTTGTTAGGGGTCCTAGCAATCAGCCCCAGCATTTT | CASSPPSLIFVRGPSNQPQHF
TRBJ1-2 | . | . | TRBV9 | TGTGCCAGCAGCGTAGACACCAACTATGGCTACACCTTC | CASSVDTNYGYTF
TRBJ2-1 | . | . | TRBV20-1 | TGCAGTGCTAGTATGTACAATGAGCAGTTCTTC | CSASMYNEQFF
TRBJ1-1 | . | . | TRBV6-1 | TGTGCCAGCAGTGCAAACACTGAAGCTTTCTTT | CASSANTEAFF
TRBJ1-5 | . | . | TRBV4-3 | TGCGCCAGCAGCCAAGATAATCTCGGCGGGGGGGGCCAGCATTTT | CASSQDNLGGGGQHF
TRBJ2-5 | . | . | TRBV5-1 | TGCGCCAGCAGCTTTGCAGGGGAAGAGACCCAGTACTTC | CASSFAGEETQYF
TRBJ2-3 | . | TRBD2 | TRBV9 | TGTGCCAGCAGCGTAGCGGAAGGACTAGCGGGAGATCAAGATACGCAGTATTTT | CASSVAEGLAGDQDTQYF
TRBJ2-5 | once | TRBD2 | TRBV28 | TGTGCCAGCAGTTCGGGACTAGCGGGGCTAGGTGAGACCCAGTACTTC | CASSSGLAGLGETQYF
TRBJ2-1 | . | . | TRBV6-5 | TGTGCCAGCAGCTGGACTATCTACAATGAGCAGTTCTTC | CASSWTIYNEQFF
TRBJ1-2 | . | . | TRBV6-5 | TGTGCCAGCAGTCCAACAGGGTTGGGGGGCTACACCTTC | CASSPTGLGGYTF
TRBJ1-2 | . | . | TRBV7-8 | TGTGCGACCGTCCCCGGGGGGGGCGTTAGGGGCTACACCTTC | CATVPGGGVRGYTF
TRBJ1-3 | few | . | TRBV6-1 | TGTGCCAGCAGGGCCGATGGAAACACCATATATTTT | CASRADGNTIYF
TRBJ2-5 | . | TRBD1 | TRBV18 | TGTGCCAGCTCATCCGGGACAGGGGGCCGGGAGACCCAGTACTTC | CASSSGTGGRETQYF
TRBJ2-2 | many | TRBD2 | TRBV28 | TGTGCCAGCAGTTTAGATCCCAGTACGCTAGCGGGAGTCACCGGGGAGCTGTTTTTT | CASSLDPSTLAGVTGELFF
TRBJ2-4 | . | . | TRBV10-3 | TGTGCCATCAGTGAGAAATCCGGGATCGAAAACATTCAGTACTTC | CAISEKSGIENIQYF
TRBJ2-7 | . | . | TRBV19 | TGTGCCAGTAGTCCAAGCGGACCCTACGAGCAGTACTTC | CASSPSGPYEQYF
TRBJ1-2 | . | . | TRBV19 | TGTGCCAGTAGTGGAAAGCAGGGGCCCCACTATGGCTACACCTTC | CASSGKQGPHYGYTF
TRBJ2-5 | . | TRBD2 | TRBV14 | TGTGCCAGCAGCCAAGACTCTGAGCGGGAGGTTGGGGAGACCCAGTACTTC | CASSQDSEREVGETQYF
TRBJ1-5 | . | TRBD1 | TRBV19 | TGTGCCAGTAGTTCCCGGACAGGCCTCAATCAGCCCCAGCATTTT | CASSSRTGLNQPQHF
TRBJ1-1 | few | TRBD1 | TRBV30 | TGTGCCTGGACAGGACAGGGGTTGAACACTGAAGCTTTCTTT | CAWTGQGLNTEAFF
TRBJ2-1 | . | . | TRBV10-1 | TGCGCCAGCAGTACCGGGAGAGATAACAATGAGCAGTTCTTC | CASSTGRDNNEQFF